A selection of T cell receptor beta chains follows, all from one sample in a study of blood T cell repertoires in COVID-19. Libraries were prepared by immunoSEQ multiplex PCR; TCRdb keeps only in-frame clonotypes and omits some of them. The top ten hold about 9% of the sample, which has almost 25,000 clones, about 81% seen once. Sequencing was carried out using peripheral blood. All receptors derive from a human donor in a cohort sampled during active COVID-19. Both conserved end residues are part of each CDR3. D genes are given only for firm matches. The size of a clone is reported for some rows only, either as once, few or many, or as a class for expanded clones.

j_call | clone_size | v_call | d_call | cdr3_nt | cdr3_aa
TRBJ2-1 | . | TRBV29-1 | TRBD2 | TGCAGCGTTGAGCCCAGCGGGAAATACAATGAGCAGTTCTTC | CSVEPSGKYNEQFF
TRBJ1-1 | . | TRBV29-1 | TRBD1 | TGCAGCGGCGTGGGACAGATTCACACTGAAGCTTTCTTT | CSGVGQIHTEAFF
TRBJ2-7 | . | TRBV19 | . | TGTGCCAGTAGTCCGAAAGCGGGCTCCTACGAGCAGTACTTC | CASSPKAGSYEQYF
TRBJ2-5 | . | TRBV28 | . | TGTGCCAGCAGAACTGTGGGCAGTAAAGAGACCCAGTACTTC | CASRTVGSKETQYF
TRBJ2-2 | once | TRBV2 | TRBD1 | TGTGCCAGCAGTGACGGGGAAGGGGGCGGCGGGGAGCTGTTTTTT | CASSDGEGGGGELFF
TRBJ2-3 | few | TRBV19 | TRBD2 | TGTGCCAGTTCGACGACTAGCGGAAGCACAGATACGCAGTATTTT | CASSTTSGSTDTQYF
TRBJ1-2 | . | TRBV24-1 | TRBD1 | TGTGCCACCCAAGGGACAGGGGACGGCGTCTATGGCTACACCTTC | CATQGTGDGVYGYTF
TRBJ1-1 | . | TRBV9 | . | TGTGCCAGCACGGCAGGCGCGAACACTGAAGCTTTCTTT | CASTAGANTEAFF
TRBJ2-3 | medium-sized | TRBV6-4 | TRBD2 | TGTGCCAGCAGTGACTCGACTAGCGGGGGGGCAGATACGCAGTATTTT | CASSDSTSGGADTQYF
TRBJ2-1 | . | TRBV30 | . | TGTGCCTGGACAGGAGGAACGGGATACAATGAGCAGTTCTTC | CAWTGGTGYNEQFF